This T cell receptor beta chain was sequenced in a study of cytomegalovirus exposure and HLA in healthy donors. Findings and limits, study-wide: The study found most TCR sequences rare, yet found some public TCRs in many donors. Some TCR beta chains (more than 150 of them) were listed as cytomegalovirus-associated.

This clone showed up just a few times. Its antigen is currently unknown. The CDR3 runs 14 residues. The germline V and J ends were trimmed by 6 bases and 1 base, with 9 bases remaining between them. The germline V gene has CDR1 MNHNS and CDR2 SASEGT. The table came from immunoSEQ multiplex PCR; TCRdb's copy has only in-frame clones and leaves some out. This repertoire shows hundreds of thousands of clones, 86% found once; its top ten account for approximately 0.8%. Sequencing used PBMCs. The chain combines TRBV6-1 with TRBJ2-2, with D hard to call. This TCR derives from a woman aged 18-29 years in good health and CMV-seronegative. In DNA, the CDR3 is TGTGCCAGCAGGAATAGTCGGAACACCGGGGAGCTGTTTTTT. This encodes CASRNSRNTGELFF.